The entry below describes one T cell receptor beta chain. The entry originates in a study of blood T cell repertoires in COVID-19. In the study overall: Some COVID-19 samples were acute and others convalescent; all came from the United States, Italy and Spain. From T cells, B-cell-depleted T cells, or PBMCs came the material, which was cDNA or gDNA.

With 3 bases removed from V and 1 base from J, the gap between germline ends came to 13 bases. The CDR3 sequence is 15 residues long. CDR1 is SQVTM, CDR2 ANQGSEA, per germline. In the authors' methods: Using reference gene primer amplification, nucleated cell counts were estimated. Repertoires were generated with immunoSEQ multiplex PCR, while TCRdb's copy carries only in-frame clones and drops some. V, J and clone size reflect that table, while D and trimming were determined from the DNA. Altogether about 190,000 clones are present, less than 90% being singletons, with the ten largest covering 0.95% to 1.3%.

The V gene is TRBV29-1, the J gene TRBJ1-5; D unclear. Input material: peripheral blood. This TCR derives from a man aged 30-40 years with acute or convalescent COVID-19. The CDR3 DNA sequence: TGCAGCGTTGAGGGATTGGGAGGCAGCAATCAGCCCCAGCATTTT. Residues: CSVEGLGGSNQPQHF.